This entry lists 16 T cell receptor beta chains sequenced from one sample in a study of vaccination and CD4 T cells after COVID-19. Their target antigens are unknown. Documented treatment: roughly ten-day PBMC culture with coronavirus spike peptide pools or control peptides (ViraFEST assay). Oncomine TCR Beta short-read sequencing was applied to DNA from cultured CD4+ T cells. TCRdb passed the PCR reads through MiXCR, listing each CDR3 protein once. The data contain about 21,000 distinct CDR3 sequences, approximately 52% of them singletons. The sample taken for sequencing was CD4+ T cells from blood, cultured in vitro. The receptors were gathered from a human donor who had recovered from COVID-19.

The chain recombines TRBV20-1 with TRBJ2-3; D call uncertain. Germline CDR1 and CDR2: DFQATT and SNEGSKA (reference sequence). V was cut by 1 base and J by 1 base, with 9 bases left in between. The CDR3 runs 14 residues. The CDR3 DNA reads as TGCAGTGCTAGAGTCTCGACTCGCACAGATACGCAGTATTTT. Translation gives CSARVSTRTDTQYF.

The V and J genes are TRBV5-4 and TRBJ2-1, with 11 bases identical to TRBD2. The CDR3 runs to 15 residues. Germline assignment: CDR1 SGHNT and CDR2 YYREEE (reference sequence). Trimming at V came to 0 bases and at J to 10 bases, leaving 6 bases not matched to a gene. CDR3 DNA: TGTGCCAGCAGCTTGGAACTAGCGGGAGCCGACGAGCAGTTCTTC. This gives the protein CASSLELAGADEQFF.

This clonotype was counted only a few times. The rearrangement uses TRBV6-5 and TRBJ1-2; perhaps TRBD1 as D (5 bases). Germline values: CDR1 MNHEY, CDR2 SVGAGI. This CDR3 has 16 residues. The germline V and J ends were trimmed by 0 bases and 0 bases, with 11 bases remaining between them. In DNA form, the CDR3 reads TGTGCCAGCAGTTACTCTACGGGGGGAGCTAACTATGGCTACACCTTC. It is translated as CASSYSTGGANYGYTF.

The chain links TRBV10-3 to TRBJ2-3; no firm D call. CDR1 and CDR2 from the germline V gene are ENHRY and SYGVKD. The CDR3 totals 16 residues. Trimming cost V 4 bases and J 2 bases, with 16 bases left between them. In DNA, the CDR3 is TGTGCCATCAGTGGGGTCAGCCCACGGACCACAGATACGCAGTATTTT. Translated: CAISGVSPRTTDTQYF.

This clonotype appeared a few times. The V gene is TRBV5-1, the J gene TRBJ1-6, with TRBD1 matching over 9 bases. CDR3 length equals 15 residues. V dropped 6 bases and J dropped 9; count of bases not matched to a gene: 10. Germline values: CDR1 SGHRS, CDR2 YFSETQ. This CDR3 is CASKGGQGVSSPLHF. The CDR3 coding sequence is TGCGCCAGCAAGGGGGGACAGGGTGTGAGTTCACCCCTCCACTTT.

The rearrangement uses TRBV7-6 and TRBJ2-1; D gene uncertain. Germline CDR1 is SGHVS and CDR2 is FNYEAQ. This CDR3 spans 14 amino acids. Trimming removed 1 base from V and 6 bases from J, with 10 bases in between. The CDR3 spells CASSLEATANEQFF. The CDR3 nucleotides read TGTGCCAGCAGCTTAGAGGCAACCGCCAATGAGCAGTTCTTC. Variable domain in full (rest from reference TRBV7-6 and TRBJ2-1): GAGVSQSPRYKVTKRGQDVALRCDPISGHVSLYWYRQALGQGPEFLTYFNYEAQQDKSGLPNDRFSAERPEGSISTLTIQRTEQRDSAMYRCASSLEATANEQFFGPGTRLTVL.

The rearrangement joins TRBV2 to TRBJ2-3, with D uncertain. V lost 7 bases and J lost 5, with 16 bases in between. The CDR3 length is 14 residues. Germline CDR1 is SNHLY and CDR2 is FYNNEI. CDR3 loop: CASKEAVMIDTQYF. CDR3 in DNA: TGTGCCAGCAAAGAGGCGGTAATGATAGATACGCAGTATTTT. The variable domain in full, with the rest retrieved from reference TRBV2 and TRBJ2-3, is EPEVTQTPSHQVTQMGQEVILRCVPISNHLYFYWYRQILGQKVEFLVSFYNNEISEKSEIFDDQFSVERPDGSNFTLKIRSTKLEDSAMYFCASKEAVMIDTQYFGPGTRLTVL.

This chain connects TRBV6-5 to TRBJ1-5; possible D gene TRBD1, 5 bases. The germline gives CDR1 MNHEY, CDR2 SVGAGI. V dropped 2 bases and J dropped 4 bases, with 6 bases sitting between them. The CDR3 contains 13 residues. This chain's CDR3 is CASSYGGNQPQHF. The CDR3 bases are TGTGCCAGCAGTTACGGGGGGAATCAGCCCCAGCATTTT.

The CDR3 loop is CASSPDRGIGKLFF. CDR3 DNA sequence: TGTGCCAGCAGTCCCGACAGGGGCATAGGAAAACTGTTTTTT. This chain uses TRBV27 with TRBJ1-4, with 8 bases identical to TRBD1. CDR3 length: 14 amino acids. The germline gives CDR1 MNHEY, CDR2 SMNVEV (reference sequence). Losses at the gene ends were 5 bases for V and 10 bases for J; bases not matched to a gene: 9. The whole variable domain, filled in from reference TRBV27 and TRBJ1-4, reads EAQVTQNPRYLITVTGKKLTVTCSQNMNHEYMSWYRQDPGLGLRQIYYSMNVEVTDKGDVPEGYKVSRKEKRNFPLILESPSPNQTSLYFCASSPDRGIGKLFFGSGTQLSVL.

The chain recombines TRBV25-1 with TRBJ2-7; 9 bases align to TRBD1. Trimming removed 7 bases from V and 2 bases from J; junction bases left unmatched: 18. The CDR3 covers 18 residues. Per germline, CDR1 MGHDK and CDR2 SYGVNS. The DNA for the CDR3 is TGTGCCAGCAAGAGAGTGGACAGGGGTCCTGGGCAAGCCTACGAGCAGTACTTC. Its protein product is CASKRVDRGPGQAYEQYF.

V is TRBV7-2 and J is TRBJ2-1; TRBD2 matches 8 bases. V was pared by 5 bases and J by 6 bases, with 3 bases of the junction left unmatched. This CDR3 has 13 amino acids. Looked up from germline, CDR1 is SGHTA and CDR2 is FQGNSA. The CDR3 DNA follows: TGTGCCAGCAGCCCGACTAGCGCCAATGAGCAGTTCTTC. This translates into CASSPTSANEQFF.

This clonotype was found a few times. The V and J genes are TRBV20-1 and TRBJ1-1; D gene unclear. The germline gives CDR1 DFQATT, CDR2 SNEGSKA (reference sequence). V lost 5 bases to trimming and J lost 7 bases, with 8 bases between them. The CDR3 totals 10 residues. DNA of the CDR3: TGCAGTGCTGGTCCGAATGAAGCTTTCTTT. The encoded protein is CSAGPNEAFF.

This clonotype was seen a handful of times. This chain connects TRBV28 to TRBJ1-4; D unclear. CDR1 and CDR2 (germline): MDHEN, SYDVKM. This CDR3 contains 12 residues. V was clipped by 5 bases and J by 8 bases, with 9 bases between them. CDR3 region: CASSLYGEKLFF. As DNA, the CDR3 is TGTGCCAGCAGTCTCTATGGGGAAAAACTGTTTTTT.

The rearrangement links TRBV27 to TRBJ2-7; 7 nucleotides match TRBD2. Germline CDR1 reads MNHEY; CDR2 reads SMNVEV (reference sequence). The CDR3 sequence is 13 residues long. The junction had 9 bases not matched to a gene; V was cut back by 7 bases and J by 6 bases. The CDR3, as DNA: TGTGCCAGCACCCAGGGAGGGGCTGGCGAGCAGTACTTC. This encodes CASTQGGAGEQYF.

This chain links TRBV6-2 or TRBV6-3 with TRBJ1-4, with TRBD1 matching 8 bases. Germline CDR1 MNHEY, CDR2 SVGEGT. The CDR3 covers 17 residues. V shed 2 bases, J shed 0 bases, and the junction held 5 bases outside the gene matches. CDR3 protein: CASSYLRTGTTNEKLFF. CDR3 DNA sequence: TGTGCCAGCAGTTACCTCCGGACAGGGACAACTAATGAAAAACTGTTTTTT.

This chain connects TRBV7-8 to TRBJ1-6; D is possibly TRBD1 (6 bases). This CDR3 is 15 amino acids long. CDR1 and CDR2 from the germline V gene are SGHVS and FQNEAQ. The V end was cut by 4 bases, the J end by 6 bases, with 13 bases between. CDR3 sequence reads: CASSSIRGGNSPLHF. The DNA of the CDR3 is TGTGCCAGCAGCTCGATAAGAGGGGGTAATTCACCCCTCCACTTT.